These T cell receptor beta chains were read from a single sample in a study of PD-1 blockade in classical Hodgkin lymphoma. The protocol was immunoSEQ multiplex PCR, while the TCRdb copy is restricted to in-frame clones and leaves out a portion. The sample shows tens of thousands of clones, approximately 66% of them seen only once. The sequenced sample was peripheral blood mononuclear cells (PBMCs), obtained before the second cycle of nivolumab. All receptors derive from a human donor with classical Hodgkin lymphoma. The CDR3 runs from the conserved cysteine through the conserved F or W. A D gene is named only where the DNA matches it firmly. Clone size, where shown, is once, few, many, or a class for clones that have expanded.

v_call: TRBV6-5
j_call: TRBJ1-1
clone_size: -
d_call: -
cdr3_nt: TGTGCCAGCAGTTACGTAGGAGGGGAAGCTTTCTTT
cdr3_aa: CASSYVGGEAFF

v_call: TRBV14
j_call: TRBJ2-2
clone_size: -
d_call: -
cdr3_nt: TGTGCCAGCAGTCGGAACCAGGGTGTCACCGGGGAGCTGTTTTTT
cdr3_aa: CASSRNQGVTGELFF

v_call: TRBV2
j_call: TRBJ1-1
clone_size: -
d_call: -
cdr3_nt: TGTGCCAGCAGTCGCTCAAGGGGGGGGAACACTGAAGCTTTCTTT
cdr3_aa: CASSRSRGGNTEAFF

v_call: TRBV11-2
j_call: TRBJ1-4
clone_size: -
d_call: -
cdr3_nt: TGTGCCAGCAGCTTAACAGGGAGGGAAAAACTGTTTTTT
cdr3_aa: CASSLTGREKLFF

v_call: TRBV28
j_call: TRBJ1-2
clone_size: -
d_call: -
cdr3_nt: TGTGCCAGTAGATTAATAGGGGGAAACTATGGCTACACCTTC
cdr3_aa: CASRLIGGNYGYTF

v_call: TRBV29-1
j_call: TRBJ2-6
clone_size: -
d_call: -
cdr3_nt: TGCAGCGTTAGACAGGGAGGTGGGGCCAACGTCCTGACTTTC
cdr3_aa: CSVRQGGGANVLTF

v_call: TRBV6-6
j_call: TRBJ2-5
clone_size: -
d_call: TRBD2
cdr3_nt: TGTGCCAGCAGTCCCGGCTCGGGCGGGGGGCGCGAGACCCAGTACTTC
cdr3_aa: CASSPGSGGGRETQYF

v_call: TRBV19
j_call: TRBJ1-1
clone_size: many
d_call: TRBD1
cdr3_nt: TGTGCCAGTAATAACAGGGGGTACACTGAAGCTTTCTTT
cdr3_aa: CASNNRGYTEAFF

v_call: TRBV9
j_call: TRBJ2-2
clone_size: -
d_call: TRBD2
cdr3_nt: TGTGCCAGCAGCGTAGGACTAGCGGGGAACACCGGGGAGCTGTTTTTT
cdr3_aa: CASSVGLAGNTGELFF

v_call: TRBV10-3
j_call: TRBJ1-1
clone_size: -
d_call: -
cdr3_nt: TGTGCGACATTTAACACTGAAGCTTTCTTT
cdr3_aa: CATFNTEAFF

v_call: TRBV6-5
j_call: TRBJ1-3
clone_size: -
d_call: -
cdr3_nt: TGTGCCAGCAGTTACGGTGGGTCTGGAAACACCATATATTTT
cdr3_aa: CASSYGGSGNTIYF

v_call: TRBV5-1
j_call: TRBJ2-3
clone_size: -
d_call: -
cdr3_nt: TGCGCCAGCAGTCGGGACGGACCCACAGATACGCAGTATTTT
cdr3_aa: CASSRDGPTDTQYF

v_call: TRBV19
j_call: TRBJ2-7
clone_size: -
d_call: -
cdr3_nt: TGTGCCAGTAGGGAGACAGGAAAACCCTACGAGCAGTACTTC
cdr3_aa: CASRETGKPYEQYF